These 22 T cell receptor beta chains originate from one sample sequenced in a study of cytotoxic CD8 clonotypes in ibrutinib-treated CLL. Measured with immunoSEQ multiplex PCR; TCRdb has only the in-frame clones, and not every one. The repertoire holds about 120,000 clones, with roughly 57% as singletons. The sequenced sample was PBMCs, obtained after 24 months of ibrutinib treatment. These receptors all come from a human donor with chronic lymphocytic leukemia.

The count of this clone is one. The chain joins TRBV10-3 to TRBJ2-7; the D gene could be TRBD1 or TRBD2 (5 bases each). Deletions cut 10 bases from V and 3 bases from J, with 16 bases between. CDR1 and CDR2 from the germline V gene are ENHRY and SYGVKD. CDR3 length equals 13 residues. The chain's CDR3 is CATSRGENYEQYF. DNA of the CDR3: TGTGCCACCAGCAGAGGGGAAAACTACGAGCAGTACTTC.

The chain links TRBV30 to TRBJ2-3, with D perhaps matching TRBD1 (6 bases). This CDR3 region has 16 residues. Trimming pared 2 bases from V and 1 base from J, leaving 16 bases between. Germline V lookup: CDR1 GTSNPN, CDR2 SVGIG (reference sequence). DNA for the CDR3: TGTGCCTGGAGTCCGACCCCAGGGGTACGCACAGATACGCAGTATTTT. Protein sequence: CAWSPTPGVRTDTQYF.

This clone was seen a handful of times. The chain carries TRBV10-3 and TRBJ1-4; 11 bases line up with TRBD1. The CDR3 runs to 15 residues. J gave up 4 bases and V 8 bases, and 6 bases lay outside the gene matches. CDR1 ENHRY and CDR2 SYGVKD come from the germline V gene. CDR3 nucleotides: TGTGCCATCGGCGGACAGGGGGCCGGTAATGAAAAACTGTTTTTT. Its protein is CAIGGQGAGNEKLFF.

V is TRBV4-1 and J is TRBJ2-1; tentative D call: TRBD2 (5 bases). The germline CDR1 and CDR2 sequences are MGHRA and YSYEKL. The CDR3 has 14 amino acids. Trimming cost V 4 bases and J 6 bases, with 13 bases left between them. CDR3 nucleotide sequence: TGCGCCAGCAGCCCAGCCGGGAATCGCAATGAGCAGTTCTTC. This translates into CASSPAGNRNEQFF.

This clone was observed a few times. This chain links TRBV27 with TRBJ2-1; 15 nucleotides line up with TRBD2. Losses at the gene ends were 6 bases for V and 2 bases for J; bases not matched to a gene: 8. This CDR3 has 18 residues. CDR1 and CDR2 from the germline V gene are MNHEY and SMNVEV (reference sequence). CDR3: CASRSPGLAGGPYNEQFF. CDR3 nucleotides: TGTGCCAGCAGATCCCCGGGACTAGCGGGGGGCCCCTACAATGAGCAGTTCTTC.

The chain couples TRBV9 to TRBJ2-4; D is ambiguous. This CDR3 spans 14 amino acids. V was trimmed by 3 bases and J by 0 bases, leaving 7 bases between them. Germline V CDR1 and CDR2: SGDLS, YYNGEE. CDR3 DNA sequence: TGTGCCAGCAGCGCGGACCTAGCCAAAAACATTCAGTACTTC. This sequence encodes CASSADLAKNIQYF.

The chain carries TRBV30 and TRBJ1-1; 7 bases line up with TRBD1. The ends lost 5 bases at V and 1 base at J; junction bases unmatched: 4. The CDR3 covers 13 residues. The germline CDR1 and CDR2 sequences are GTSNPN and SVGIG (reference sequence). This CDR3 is CAWEGQKNTEAFF. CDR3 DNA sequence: TGTGCCTGGGAGGGACAGAAGAACACTGAAGCTTTCTTT.

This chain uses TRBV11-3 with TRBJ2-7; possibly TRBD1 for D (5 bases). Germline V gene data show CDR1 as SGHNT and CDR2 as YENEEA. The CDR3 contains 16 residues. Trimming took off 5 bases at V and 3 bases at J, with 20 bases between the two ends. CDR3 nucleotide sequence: TGTGCCAGCAGCCACCCCCTTTCAGGGAAAGGCTACGAGCAGTACTTC. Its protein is CASSHPLSGKGYEQYF.

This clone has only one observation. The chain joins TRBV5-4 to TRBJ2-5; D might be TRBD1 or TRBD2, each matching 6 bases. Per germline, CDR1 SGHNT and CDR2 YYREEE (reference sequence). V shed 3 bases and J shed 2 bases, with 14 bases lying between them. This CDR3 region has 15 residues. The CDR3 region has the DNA TGTGCCAGCAGCTGGAGGGGGGCAGTACAAGAGACCCAGTACTTC. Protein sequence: CASSWRGAVQETQYF. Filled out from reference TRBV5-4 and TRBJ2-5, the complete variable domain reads ETGVTQSPTHLIKTRGQQVTLRCSSQSGHNTVSWYQQALGQGPQFIFQYYREEENGRGNFPPRFSGLQFPNYSSELNVNALELDDSALYLCASSWRGAVQETQYFGPGTRLLVL.

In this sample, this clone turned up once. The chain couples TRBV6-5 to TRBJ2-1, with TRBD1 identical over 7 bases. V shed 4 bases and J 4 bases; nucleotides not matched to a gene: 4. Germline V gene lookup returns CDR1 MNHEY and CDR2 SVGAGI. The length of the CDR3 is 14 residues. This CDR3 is CASSSGQAYNEQFF. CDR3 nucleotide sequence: TGTGCCAGCAGTTCCGGACAGGCTTACAATGAGCAGTTCTTC.

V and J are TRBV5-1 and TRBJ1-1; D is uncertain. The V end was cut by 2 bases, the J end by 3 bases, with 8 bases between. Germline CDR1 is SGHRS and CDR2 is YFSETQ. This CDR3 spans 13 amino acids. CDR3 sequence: CASSFRTDTEAFF. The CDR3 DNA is TGCGCCAGCAGCTTTAGAACCGACACTGAAGCTTTCTTT.

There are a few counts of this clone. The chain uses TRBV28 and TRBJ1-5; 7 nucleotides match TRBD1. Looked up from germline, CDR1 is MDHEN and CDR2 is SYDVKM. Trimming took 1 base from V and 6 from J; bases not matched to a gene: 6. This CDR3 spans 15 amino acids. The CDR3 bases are TGTGCCAGCAGTTTATCGAGAACAGGGGCTCAGCCCCAGCATTTT. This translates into CASSLSRTGAQPQHF.

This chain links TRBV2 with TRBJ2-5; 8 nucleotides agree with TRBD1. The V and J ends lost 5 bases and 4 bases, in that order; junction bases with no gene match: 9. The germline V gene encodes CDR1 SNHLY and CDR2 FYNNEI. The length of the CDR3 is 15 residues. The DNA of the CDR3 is TGTGCCAGCAGTACCGGGACAGGCGGTTCAGAGACCCAGTACTTC. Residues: CASSTGTGGSETQYF.

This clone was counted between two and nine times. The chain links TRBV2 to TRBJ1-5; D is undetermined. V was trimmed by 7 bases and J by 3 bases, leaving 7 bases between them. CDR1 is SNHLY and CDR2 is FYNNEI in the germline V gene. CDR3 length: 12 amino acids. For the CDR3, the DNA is TGTGCCAGCAACCCAGACAATCAGCCCCAGCATTTT. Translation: CASNPDNQPQHF. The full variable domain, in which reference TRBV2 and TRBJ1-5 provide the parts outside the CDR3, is EPEVTQTPSHQVTQMGQEVILRCVPISNHLYFYWYRQILGQKVEFLVSFYNNEISEKSEIFDDQFSVERPDGSNFTLKIRSTKLEDSAMYFCASNPDNQPQHFGDGTRLSIL.

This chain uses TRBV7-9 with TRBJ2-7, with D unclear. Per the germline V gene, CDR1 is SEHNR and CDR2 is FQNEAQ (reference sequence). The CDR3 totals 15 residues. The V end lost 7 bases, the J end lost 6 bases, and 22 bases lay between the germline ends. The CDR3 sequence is CASTLDAGMLAEQYF. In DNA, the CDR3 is TGTGCCAGCACTCTTGATGCTGGGATGCTGGCCGAGCAGTACTTC.

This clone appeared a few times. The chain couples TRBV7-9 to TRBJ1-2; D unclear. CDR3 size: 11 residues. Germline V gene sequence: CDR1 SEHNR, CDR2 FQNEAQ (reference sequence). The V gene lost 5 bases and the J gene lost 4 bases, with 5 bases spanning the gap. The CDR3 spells CASSHSYGYTF. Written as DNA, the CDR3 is TGTGCCAGCAGCCACAGCTATGGCTACACCTTC.

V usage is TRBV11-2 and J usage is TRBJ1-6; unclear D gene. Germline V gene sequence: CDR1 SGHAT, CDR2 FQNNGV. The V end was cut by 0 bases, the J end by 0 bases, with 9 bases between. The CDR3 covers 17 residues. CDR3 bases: TGTGCCAGCAGCTTAGATAACAGACGCTCCTATAATTCACCCCTCCACTTT. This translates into CASSLDNRRSYNSPLHF.

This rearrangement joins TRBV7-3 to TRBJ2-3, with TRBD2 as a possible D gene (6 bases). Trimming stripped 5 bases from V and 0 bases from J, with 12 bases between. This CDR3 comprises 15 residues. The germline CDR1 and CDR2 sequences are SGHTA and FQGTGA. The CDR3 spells CASSAGRFSTDTQYF. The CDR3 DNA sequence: TGTGCCAGCAGCGCGGGACGCTTTAGCACAGATACGCAGTATTTT.

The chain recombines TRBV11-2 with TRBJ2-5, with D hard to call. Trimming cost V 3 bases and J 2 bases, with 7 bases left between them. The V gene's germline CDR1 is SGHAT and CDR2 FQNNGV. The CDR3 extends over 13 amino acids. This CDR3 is CASSFSRQETQYF. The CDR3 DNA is TGTGCCAGCAGCTTTTCTAGACAAGAGACCCAGTACTTC.

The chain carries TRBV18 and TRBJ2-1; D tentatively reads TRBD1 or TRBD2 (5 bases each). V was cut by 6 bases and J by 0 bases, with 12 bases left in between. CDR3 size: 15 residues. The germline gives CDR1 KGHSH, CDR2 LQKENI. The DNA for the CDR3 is TGTGCCAGCTCCCCTGGTGGGGGCTCCTACAATGAGCAGTTCTTC. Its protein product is CASSPGGGSYNEQFF.

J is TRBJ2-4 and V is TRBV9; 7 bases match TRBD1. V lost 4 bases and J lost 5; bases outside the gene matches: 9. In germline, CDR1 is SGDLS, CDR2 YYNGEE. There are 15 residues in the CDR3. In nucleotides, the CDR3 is TGTGCCAGCAGCACCAGACAGGGTGGAGAAAACATTCAGTACTTC. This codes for CASSTRQGGENIQYF.

CDR3 loop: CASSQDPAQAGIGETQYF. CDR3 sequence (DNA): TGCGCCAGCAGCCAAGATCCGGCCCAGGCCGGCATAGGAGAGACCCAGTACTTC. The V gene is TRBV4-1, the J gene TRBJ2-5; D is uncertain. CDR1 and CDR2 from the germline V gene are MGHRA and YSYEKL. CDR3 length: 18 amino acids. The V and J ends lost 0 bases and 4 bases respectively, with 21 bases between them.